This entry lists 30 T cell receptor beta chains sequenced from one sample in a study of shared clonotypes between healthy human individuals. Clones were sequenced by immunoSEQ multiplex PCR, and TCRdb holds only the in-frame ones, with some missing. The sample lists fewer than 850,000 clones, roughly 91% occurring once. Sequenced: memory CD8+ T cells from PBMCs. Subset in this sample: CD45RO+ cells pooled with CCR7-negative TemRA cells. These receptors all come from a man younger than 30 in good health. Some clones in this sample may be carry-over from other donors' samples.

The V call is TRBV7-3, the J call TRBJ1-3; 10 bases are a match to TRBD1. The CDR3 consists of 20 residues. The J segment lost 0 bases and the V segment lost 4 bases, leaving 15 bases of the junction unmatched. CDR1 SGHTA and CDR2 FQGTGA come from the germline V gene. The DNA for the CDR3 is TGTGCCAGCAGCTACCCCTACTCCGGGACAGGGGCTGACTCTGGAAACACCATATATTTT. Translation gives CASSYPYSGTGADSGNTIYF.

The V gene is TRBV9, the J gene TRBJ1-1; TRBD1 agrees at 7 bases. This CDR3 contains 15 residues. From germline, CDR1 is SGDLS and CDR2 YYNGEE. Losses at the gene ends were 0 bases for V and 3 bases for J; bases not matched to a gene: 5. CDR3 nucleotides: TGTGCCAGCAGCGTAGACAGGGGAATGGACACTGAAGCTTTCTTT. It translates to CASSVDRGMDTEAFF.

The chain links TRBV30 to TRBJ1-6; D remains unclear. CDR3 size: 14 residues. The V end was cut by 5 bases, the J end by 7 bases, with 15 bases between. Germline V gene lookup returns CDR1 GTSNPN and CDR2 SVGIG (reference sequence). The CDR3 DNA reads TGTGCCTGGGGAGACCCTGTGTGGAATTCACCCCTCCACTTT. Its translation: CAWGDPVWNSPLHF.

The CDR3 protein is CASSRDIAGGPTDTQYF. The DNA for the CDR3 is TGTGCCAGCAGCCGGGATATAGCGGGAGGGCCGACAGATACGCAGTATTTT. The V and J genes are TRBV14 and TRBJ2-3, with 11 bases fitting TRBD2. V lost 4 bases and J lost 3; bases outside the gene matches: 9. This CDR3 comprises 17 residues. Germline assignment: CDR1 SGHDN and CDR2 FVKESK. The full variable domain, rest sourced from reference TRBV14 and TRBJ2-3, is EAGVTQFPSHSVIEKGQTVTLRCDPISGHDNLYWYRRVMGKEIKFLLHFVKESKQDESGMPNNRFLAERTGGTYSTLKVQPAELEDSGVYFCASSRDIAGGPTDTQYFGPGTRLTVL.

This clone has just one count. The chain links TRBV2 to TRBJ1-2, with D unclear. Germline V lookup: CDR1 SNHLY, CDR2 FYNNEI. The CDR3 runs 13 residues. V was shortened by 3 bases and J by 8 bases, with 13 bases between the two germline ends. The CDR3 bases are TGTGCCAGCAGTGAGAGGCAACACTGGGGCTACACCTTC. As protein: CASSERQHWGYTF.

The rearrangement links TRBV10-3 to TRBJ1-5; D perhaps matches TRBD1 (5 bases). The CDR3 sequence is 15 residues long. The germline CDR1 and CDR2 sequences are ENHRY and SYGVKD. The V end lost 3 bases, the J end lost 3 bases, and 12 bases lay between the germline ends. CDR3 DNA: TGTGCCATCAGTGATGGGGGAACTTACAATCAGCCCCAGCATTTT. Protein: CAISDGGTYNQPQHF.

The rearrangement uses TRBV27 and TRBJ2-7; tentatively, D is TRBD1 (5 bases). The V end lost 4 bases, the J end lost 2 bases, and 12 bases lay between the germline ends. The CDR3 is 14 residues long. Germline-derived CDR1 and CDR2 are MNHEY and SMNVEV (reference sequence). The CDR3 coding sequence is TGTGCCAGCAGTTCGTTAGACAGCACCTACGAGCAGTACTTC. It yields the protein CASSSLDSTYEQYF.

This clone was counted a single time. V is TRBV7-9 and J is TRBJ2-3; 8 bases align to TRBD2. V lost 3 bases and J lost 2; bases outside the gene matches: 10. Germline CDR1 is SEHNR and CDR2 is FQNEAQ (reference sequence). The CDR3 runs 17 residues. The CDR3 here is CASSFAPSGLLTDTQYF. In DNA form, the CDR3 reads TGTGCCAGCAGCTTCGCCCCTAGCGGGCTCCTCACAGATACGCAGTATTTT.

This clone is a singleton in its sample. The chain has TRBV9 and TRBJ2-1; the match to TRBD2 covers 8 bases. This CDR3 contains 15 residues. V trimming: 0 bases; J trimming: 3 bases; junction bases outside the gene matches: 2. Germline values: CDR1 SGDLS, CDR2 YYNGEE. CDR3 sequence: CASSVVGTSYNEQFF. DNA of the CDR3: TGTGCCAGCAGCGTAGTAGGGACTAGCTACAATGAGCAGTTCTTC.

The chain carries TRBV28 and TRBJ1-1; no firm D call. There are 14 residues in the CDR3. The germline CDR1 and CDR2 sequences are MDHEN and SYDVKM. Trimming pared 7 bases from V and 1 base from J, leaving 13 bases between. CDR3 sequence (DNA): TGTGCCAGCACCCTCTACACCCGGAACACTGAAGCTTTCTTT. Translated: CASTLYTRNTEAFF.

The V and J genes are TRBV5-5 and TRBJ2-7; TRBD1 agrees at 7 bases. Germline V gene lookup returns CDR1 SGHKS and CDR2 YYEKEE (reference sequence). V lost 3 bases to trimming and J lost 2 bases; unmatched junction nucleotides: 8. This CDR3 has 15 residues. CDR3 sequence reads: CASSSRGGPTYEQYF. The CDR3 nucleotides are TGTGCCAGCAGCTCGCGAGGGGGCCCGACCTACGAGCAGTACTTC.

The V gene is TRBV27, the J gene TRBJ1-3; D might be TRBD1 (6 bases). In germline, CDR1 is MNHEY, CDR2 SMNVEV (reference sequence). V lost 5 bases and J 6 bases, leaving 20 bases between the germline ends. The CDR3 totals 16 residues. The CDR3 sequence: CASSPLRRGAENTIYF. DNA for the CDR3: TGTGCCAGCAGTCCCCTACGCAGGGGTGCGGAAAACACCATATATTTT.

The V and J genes are TRBV19 and TRBJ2-2; perhaps TRBD2 as D (5 bases). Germline lookup yields CDR1 LNHDA and CDR2 SQIVND (reference sequence). This CDR3 contains 15 residues. Trimming pared 5 bases from V and 0 bases from J, leaving 10 bases between. The DNA of the CDR3 is TGTGCCAGTAGTTTCGAGAGGGCGAACACCGGGGAGCTGTTTTTT. Its protein product is CASSFERANTGELFF.

The chain joins TRBV4-1 to TRBJ2-1, with TRBD2 matching 9 bases. Germline V gene lookup returns CDR1 MGHRA and CDR2 YSYEKL. The CDR3 covers 17 residues. V lost 7 bases, J lost 0 bases, and 10 bases stayed unmatched. CDR3 DNA sequence: TGCGCCAGCACCGGGCTAGCGGGGCCAAGCTCCTACAATGAGCAGTTCTTC. This translates into CASTGLAGPSSYNEQFF.

The chain has TRBV12-5 and TRBJ2-7; no clear D. The CDR3 contains 11 residues. The ends were cut back, 1 base at V and 6 bases at J, with 4 bases in the middle. The germline CDR1 and CDR2 sequences are LGHNT and FRNRAP. Here the CDR3 reads CASGLEGEQYF. For the CDR3, the DNA is TGTGCTAGTGGTTTGGAGGGCGAGCAGTACTTC. Variable domain in full (rest from reference TRBV12-5 and TRBJ2-7): DARVTQTPRHKVTEMGQEVTMRCQPILGHNTVFWYRQTMMQGLELLAYFRNRAPLDDSGMPKDRFSAEMPDATLATLKIQPSEPRDSAVYFCASGLEGEQYFGPGTRLTVT.

This clone has only a few counts. This chain uses TRBV10-3 with TRBJ2-1; the D is unclear. Germline V gene data show CDR1 as ENHRY and CDR2 as SYGVKD. Trimming took 3 bases from V and 6 from J, leaving 15 bases between them. The CDR3 length is 15 residues. The CDR3 is CAISDVRNSSNEQFF. The CDR3, as DNA: TGTGCCATCAGTGACGTCAGGAATTCGTCCAATGAGCAGTTCTTC.

The chain employs TRBV4-1 and TRBJ1-6; TRBD1 is a possible D gene (5 bases). The CDR3 is 14 amino acids. Germline CDR1 is MGHRA and CDR2 is YSYEKL. V gave up 0 bases and J gave up 10 bases, with 10 bases separating them. CDR3 region: CASSQEGVWSPLHF. The CDR3 region has the DNA TGCGCCAGCAGCCAAGAGGGGGTCTGGTCACCCCTCCACTTT.

The rearrangement uses TRBV19 and TRBJ1-2; D gene ambiguous. Between the trimmed V and J ends, which lost 5 bases and 5 bases, there was a span of 15 bases. Germline lookup yields CDR1 LNHDA and CDR2 SQIVND (reference sequence). This CDR3 is 14 amino acids long. The CDR3 protein is CASSLGLPLYGYTF. DNA for the CDR3: TGTGCCAGTAGTCTCGGACTACCTCTTTATGGCTACACCTTC.

V gene TRBV7-6 combines with J gene TRBJ2-7, with 14 positions matching TRBD2. This CDR3 contains 17 residues. J lost 0 bases, V lost 5 bases, and 6 bases had no gene match. Germline CDR1 SGHVS, CDR2 FNYEAQ. The CDR3 reads CASSPGLAGGFSYEQYF. CDR3 coding DNA: TGTGCCAGCAGCCCAGGACTAGCGGGAGGCTTCTCCTACGAGCAGTACTTC.

The chain employs TRBV7-8 and TRBJ2-7; 7 bases are a match to TRBD2. J gave up 2 bases and V 4 bases, and 8 bases lay outside the gene matches. Germline V gene sequence: CDR1 SGHVS, CDR2 FQNEAQ. The CDR3 loop spans 15 amino acids. CDR3 protein: CASSSRLAGAYEQYF. In nucleotides, the CDR3 is TGTGCCAGCAGCTCCCGACTAGCTGGCGCCTACGAGCAGTACTTC.

This sequence joins TRBV5-1 and TRBJ2-6, with 9 nucleotides matching TRBD1. V was pared by 5 bases and J by 0 bases, with 12 bases of the junction left unmatched. The CDR3 is 19 residues long. Germline V gene lookup returns CDR1 SGHRS and CDR2 YFSETQ. In nucleotides, the CDR3 is TGCGCCAGCAGTCAAACAGGGGGCGTCCCCTACTCTGGGGCCAACGTCCTGACTTTC. It codes for CASSQTGGVPYSGANVLTF.

In nucleotides, the CDR3 is TGTGCCAGCAGTTTATCGTCCCCCAGCACAGATACGCAGTATTTT. This sequence encodes CASSLSSPSTDTQYF. This rearrangement joins TRBV27 to TRBJ2-3; D call uncertain. Germline V CDR1 and CDR2: MNHEY, SMNVEV (reference sequence). V was shortened by 0 bases and J by 0 bases, with 7 bases between the two germline ends. The CDR3 loop spans 15 amino acids.

The chain recombines TRBV6-1 with TRBJ2-7; unclear D gene. The CDR3 covers 15 residues. Germline CDR1 MNHNS, CDR2 SASEGT. The ends were cut back, 3 bases at V and 5 bases at J, with 17 bases in the middle. The CDR3 sequence is CASSDRSHGYDEQYF. The CDR3 DNA follows: TGTGCCAGCAGTGATCGCTCGCATGGGTACGACGAGCAGTACTTC.

The chain is built from TRBV4-1 and TRBJ1-5, with 8 bases matching TRBD1. The V and J ends lost 4 bases and 11 bases, in that order; junction bases with no gene match: 16. The germline CDR1 and CDR2 sequences are MGHRA and YSYEKL. The CDR3 is made up of 16 amino acids. CDR3 in DNA: TGCGCCAGCAGCCCACTCCGGACAGGGCCGAATGGGGCCCAGCATTTT. Translation gives CASSPLRTGPNGAQHF.

The J gene is TRBJ2-1, the V gene TRBV7-9, with 9 nucleotides matching TRBD2. The germline gives CDR1 SEHNR, CDR2 FQNEAQ (reference sequence). The CDR3 covers 17 residues. J lost 8 bases, V lost 4 bases, and 15 bases had no gene match. In DNA form, the CDR3 reads TGTGCCAGCAGCTCTACCGCGGTGGCTAGCGGGATCTATGAGCAGTTCTTC. It encodes CASSSTAVASGIYEQFF. Full variable domain (remainder filled in from reference TRBV7-9 and TRBJ2-1): DTGVSQNPRHKITKRGQNVTFRCDPISEHNRLYWYRQTLGQGPEFLTYFQNEAQLEKSRLLSDRFSAERPKGSFSTLEIQRTEQGDSAMYLCASSSTAVASGIYEQFFGPGTRLTVL.

This chain joins TRBV28 and TRBJ1-1; 7 bases match TRBD1. Trimming cost V 6 bases and J 4 bases; bases outside gene matches: 11. CDR3 length: 15 amino acids. The germline CDR1 and CDR2 sequences are MDHEN and SYDVKM. Here the CDR3 DNA reads TGTGCCAGCAGCCTCAGACAGGGAGGAGGCACTGAAGCTTTCTTT. It translates to CASSLRQGGGTEAFF.

The gene calls are TRBV9 and TRBJ2-7; D is possibly TRBD2 (6 bases). The CDR3 is 13 residues long. V lost 3 bases and J 5 bases, leaving 12 bases between the germline ends. Germline V lookup: CDR1 SGDLS, CDR2 YYNGEE. The CDR3 loop reads CASSAAGRHEQYF. The CDR3 DNA is TGTGCCAGCAGCGCCGCCGGGAGACACGAGCAGTACTTC.

Here the CDR3 reads CASTERETETQYF. CDR3 sequence (DNA): TGTGCCAGCACCGAGAGAGAGACGGAGACCCAGTACTTC. The V call is TRBV6-5, the J call TRBJ2-5; unclear D gene. The CDR3 totals 13 residues. V was clipped by 7 bases and J by 5 bases, with 14 bases between them. Germline CDR1 and CDR2: MNHEY and SVGAGI.

This sequence joins TRBV6-4 and TRBJ2-3; the D gene is possibly TRBD1 (6 bases). The CDR3 is made up of 15 amino acids. Looked up from germline, CDR1 is MRHNA and CDR2 is SNTAGT. Trimming cost V 8 bases and J 2 bases, with 17 bases left between them. The CDR3 coding sequence is TGTGCCAGCTCCCGACGTGGACAGTCCACAGATACGCAGTATTTT. This sequence encodes CASSRRGQSTDTQYF.

The rearrangement joins TRBV19 to TRBJ2-3; a weak D match, TRBD2 (5 bases). V shed 5 bases and J shed 2 bases, with 17 bases lying between them. CDR1 and CDR2 (germline): LNHDA, SQIVND (reference sequence). This CDR3 spans 16 amino acids. CDR3 DNA: TGTGCCAGTAGTCTTGTGGCTAGCCTAGTCACAGATACGCAGTATTTT. Its protein is CASSLVASLVTDTQYF.